The rows below give T cell receptor beta chains drawn from one sample of a study of T cells in tuberculosis. Sequencing used immunoSEQ multiplex PCR; TCRdb keeps in-frame clones, though not all of them. The repertoire consists of 25,000 to 35,000 clones, with 90% occurring once and the leading ten covering 6.1%. The sample taken for sequencing was PBMCs. The receptor set was obtained from a donor aged 10 to 29 with latent tuberculosis or without tuberculosis infection. The CDR3 runs from the conserved cysteine through the conserved F or W. D genes are given only for firm matches. Clone size is stated in some rows and not others, as once, few, many or a class when expanded.

cdr3_aa | cdr3_nt | d_call | j_call | clone_size | cdr3_length | v_call
CASSLDGFPGRGYTF | TGTGCCAGCAGCTTAGACGGCTTCCCAGGGAGGGGCTACACCTTC | NA | TRBJ1-2 | NA | 15 | TRBV7-2
CASRFLEGLGWEQFF | TGCGCCAGCCGATTCCTGGAGGGACTAGGCTGGGAGCAGTTCTTC | TRBD2 | TRBJ2-1 | NA | 15 | TRBV5-1
CSGIMGLMANEQFF | TGCAGCGGCATTATGGGCCTGATGGCCAATGAGCAGTTCTTC | NA | TRBJ2-1 | NA | 14 | TRBV29-1
CASSFQGISYEQYF | TGCGCCAGCAGCTTTCAGGGAATCTCCTACGAGCAGTACTTC | NA | TRBJ2-7 | NA | 14 | TRBV5-1
CAISDLADYTF | TGTGCCATCAGTGACTTAGCTGACTACACCTTC | NA | TRBJ1-2 | NA | 11 | TRBV10-3
CASSQTGPLSYEQYF | TGCGCCAGCAGCCAAACAGGGCCTCTTTCCTACGAGCAGTACTTC | NA | TRBJ2-7 | NA | 15 | TRBV4-1
CASSPDRATNEKLFF | TGTGCCAGCAGTCCGGACAGGGCAACTAATGAAAAACTGTTTTTT | TRBD1 | TRBJ1-4 | once | 15 | TRBV6-5
CASSLAPLVDVSTDTQYF | TGTGCCAGCAGCTTAGCCCCCCTAGTCGACGTAAGCACAGATACGCAGTATTTT | NA | TRBJ2-3 | NA | 18 | TRBV7-2
CASTQTGSNQPQHF | TGTGCCAGCACTCAAACGGGGAGCAATCAGCCCCAGCATTTT | NA | TRBJ1-5 | NA | 14 | TRBV6-6
CASSQVPGQPNEKLFF | TGTGCCAGCAGCCAAGTCCCGGGACAGCCTAATGAAAAACTGTTTTTT | TRBD1 | TRBJ1-4 | NA | 16 | TRBV4-2
CASRQDRGWTEAFF | TGTGCCAGCAGACAGGACAGGGGGTGGACTGAAGCTTTCTTT | TRBD1 | TRBJ1-1 | NA | 14 | TRBV27
CASSVTGGAIGTEAFF | TGTGCCAGCAGCGTAACAGGGGGCGCCATTGGCACTGAAGCTTTCTTT | TRBD1 | TRBJ1-1 | NA | 16 | TRBV9
CASSSGQELFF | TGTGCCAGCAGTTCAGGACAGGAGCTGTTTTTT | NA | TRBJ2-2 | NA | 11 | TRBV28
CASSGGLARNEQFF | TGTGCCAGCAGCGGGGGACTAGCGCGCAATGAGCAGTTCTTC | TRBD2 | TRBJ2-1 | NA | 14 | TRBV2
CASSRGGNTEAFF | TGTGCCAGCAGCCGGGGTGGGAACACTGAAGCTTTCTTT | NA | TRBJ1-1 | NA | 13 | TRBV5-6
CASSRGQGLGTDTQYF | TGCGCCAGCAGCCGCGGTCAGGGGCTCGGCACAGATACGCAGTATTTT | NA | TRBJ2-3 | NA | 16 | TRBV5-1
CASSMTSSGGAYEQYF | TGCGCCAGCAGCATGACTTCTAGCGGGGGGGCGTACGAGCAGTACTTC | TRBD2 | TRBJ2-7 | NA | 16 | TRBV5-1
CASNPINGDRGHYGYTF | TGTGCCAGCAACCCAATAAACGGGGACAGGGGGCACTATGGCTACACCTTC | TRBD1 | TRBJ1-2 | NA | 17 | TRBV7-9
CASSVVAVSGGYTF | TGTGCCAGCAGCGTAGTTGCAGTGTCGGGTGGCTACACCTTC | NA | TRBJ1-2 | NA | 14 | TRBV9
CASSLAGRDTDTQYF | TGTGCCAGCAGTTTAGCGGGGCGAGACACAGATACGCAGTATTTT | NA | TRBJ2-3 | NA | 15 | TRBV27
CASRTTGGLFSGANVLTF | TGTGCCAGCAGAACGACAGGGGGCCTCTTCTCTGGGGCCAACGTCCTGACTTTC | TRBD1 | TRBJ2-6 | once | 18 | TRBV27
CASSLMGGANEKLFF | TGTGCCAGCAGTTTAATGGGAGGGGCTAATGAAAAACTGTTTTTT | NA | TRBJ1-4 | NA | 15 | TRBV28
CASSRSGETDTQYF | TGTGCCAGTAGTCGGTCGGGAGAGACAGATACGCAGTATTTT | NA | TRBJ2-3 | NA | 14 | TRBV19
CASSWTSGQATDTQYF | TGTGCCAGCAGTTGGACTAGCGGCCAGGCCACAGATACGCAGTATTTT | TRBD2 | TRBJ2-3 | NA | 16 | TRBV6-5